This T cell receptor (beta chain) was retrieved from a study of PD-L1 blockade in urothelial cancer. At the level of the study: Administration of atezolizumab to patients began in about 2014, at 1,200 mg intravenously every 3 weeks. Blood analyses occurred 3 weeks (second dose) and 6 weeks post treatment start.

The assay was immunoSEQ multiplex PCR, and TCRdb's table has in-frame clones only and misses some. The profile shows 80,000 to 130,000 clones, roughly nine tenths of them singletons. With V trimmed by 3 bases and J by 7 bases, 8 bases remained unmatched. Germline loops: CDR1 MDHEN, CDR2 SYDVKM. The CDR3 is made up of 15 amino acids. This TCR was sampled from a woman older than 75 with urothelial cancer. The source was PBMCs, collected around atezolizumab (anti-PD-L1) treatment. The rearrangement links TRBV28 to TRBJ2-1; 8 bases are a match to TRBD2. The chain's CDR3 is CASSFPGGPSNEQFF. The CDR3 DNA is TGTGCCAGCAGTTTTCCGGGAGGGCCTTCGAATGAGCAGTTCTTC.